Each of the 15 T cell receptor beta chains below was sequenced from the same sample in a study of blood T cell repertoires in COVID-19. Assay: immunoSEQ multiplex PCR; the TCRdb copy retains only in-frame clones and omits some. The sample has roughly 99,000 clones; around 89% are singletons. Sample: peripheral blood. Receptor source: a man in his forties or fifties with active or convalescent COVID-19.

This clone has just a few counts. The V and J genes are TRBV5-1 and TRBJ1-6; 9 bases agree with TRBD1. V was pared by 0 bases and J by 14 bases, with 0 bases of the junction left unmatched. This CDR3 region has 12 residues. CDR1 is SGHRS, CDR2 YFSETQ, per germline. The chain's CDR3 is CASSLGQGALHF. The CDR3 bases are TGCGCCAGCAGCTTGGGACAGGGGGCCCTCCACTTT.

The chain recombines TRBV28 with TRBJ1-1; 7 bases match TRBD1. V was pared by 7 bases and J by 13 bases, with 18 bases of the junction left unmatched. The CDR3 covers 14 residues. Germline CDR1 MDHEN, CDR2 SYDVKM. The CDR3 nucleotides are TGTGCCAGCAACAGGGGTATGCAGGGTTGGGCGATTTTCTTT. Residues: CASNRGMQGWAIFF.

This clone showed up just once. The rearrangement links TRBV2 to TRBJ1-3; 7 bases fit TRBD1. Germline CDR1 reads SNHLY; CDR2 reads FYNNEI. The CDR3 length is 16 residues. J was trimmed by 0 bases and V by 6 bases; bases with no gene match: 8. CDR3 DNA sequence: TGTGCCAGCAGGACTGGGTCAGGGGGCTCTGGAAACACCATATATTTT. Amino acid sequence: CASRTGSGGSGNTIYF.

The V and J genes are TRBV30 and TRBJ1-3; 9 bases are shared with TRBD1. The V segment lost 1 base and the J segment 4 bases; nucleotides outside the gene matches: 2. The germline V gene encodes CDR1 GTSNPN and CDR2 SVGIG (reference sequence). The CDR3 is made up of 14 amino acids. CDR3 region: CAWSGTGAGNTIYF. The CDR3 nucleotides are TGTGCCTGGAGTGGGACAGGGGCCGGAAACACCATATATTTT. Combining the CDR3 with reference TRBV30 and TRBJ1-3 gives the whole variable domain SQTIHQWPATLVQPVGSPLSLECTVEGTSNPNLYWYRQAAGRGLQLLFYSVGIGQISSEVPQNLSASRPQDRQFILSSKKLLLSDSGFYLCAWSGTGAGNTIYFGEGSWLTVV.

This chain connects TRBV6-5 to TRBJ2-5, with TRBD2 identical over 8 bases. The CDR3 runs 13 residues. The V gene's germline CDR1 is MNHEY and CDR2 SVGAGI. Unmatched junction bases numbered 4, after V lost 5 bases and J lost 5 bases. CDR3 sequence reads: CASSPAGVETQYF. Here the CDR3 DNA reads TGTGCCAGCAGTCCAGCGGGAGTGGAGACCCAGTACTTC.

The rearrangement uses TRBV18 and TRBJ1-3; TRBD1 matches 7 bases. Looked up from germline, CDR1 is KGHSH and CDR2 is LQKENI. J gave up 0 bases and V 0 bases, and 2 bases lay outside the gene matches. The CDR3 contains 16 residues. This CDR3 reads CASSPPGTVSGNTIYF. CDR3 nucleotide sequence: TGTGCCAGCTCACCACCCGGGACAGTCTCTGGAAACACCATATATTTT.

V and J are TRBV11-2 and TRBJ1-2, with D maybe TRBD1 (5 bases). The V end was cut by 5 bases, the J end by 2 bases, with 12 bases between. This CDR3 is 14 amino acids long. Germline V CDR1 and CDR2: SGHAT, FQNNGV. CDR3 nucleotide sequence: TGTGCCAGCAGCCGGACACAGGACAACTATGGCTACACCTTC. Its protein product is CASSRTQDNYGYTF.

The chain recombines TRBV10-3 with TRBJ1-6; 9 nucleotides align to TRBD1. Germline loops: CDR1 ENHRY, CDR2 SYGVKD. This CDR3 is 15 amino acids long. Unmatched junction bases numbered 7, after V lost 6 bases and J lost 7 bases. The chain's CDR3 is CAISGQGPLNSPLHF. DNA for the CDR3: TGTGCCATCAGCGGACAGGGGCCTCTGAATTCACCCCTCCACTTT.

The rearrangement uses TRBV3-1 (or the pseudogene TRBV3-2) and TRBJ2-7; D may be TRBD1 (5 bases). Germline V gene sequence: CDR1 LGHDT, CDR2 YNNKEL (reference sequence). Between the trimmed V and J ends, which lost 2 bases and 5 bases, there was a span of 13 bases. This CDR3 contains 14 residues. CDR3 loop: CASSQTRVRDEQYF. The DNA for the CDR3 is TGTGCCAGCAGCCAAACCAGGGTCCGGGACGAGCAGTACTTC.

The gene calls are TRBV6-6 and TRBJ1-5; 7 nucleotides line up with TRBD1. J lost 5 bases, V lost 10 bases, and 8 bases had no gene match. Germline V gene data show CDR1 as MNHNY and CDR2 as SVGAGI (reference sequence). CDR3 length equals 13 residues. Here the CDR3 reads CATSGTVHQPQHF. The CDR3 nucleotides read TGTGCCACCTCCGGGACAGTCCATCAGCCCCAGCATTTT.

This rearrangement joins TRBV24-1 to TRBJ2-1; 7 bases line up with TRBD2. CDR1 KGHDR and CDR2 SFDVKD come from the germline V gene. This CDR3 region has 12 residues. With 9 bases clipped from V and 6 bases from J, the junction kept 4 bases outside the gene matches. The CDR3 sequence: CATAGAGNEQFF. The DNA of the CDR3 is TGTGCCACCGCGGGAGCGGGCAATGAGCAGTTCTTC.

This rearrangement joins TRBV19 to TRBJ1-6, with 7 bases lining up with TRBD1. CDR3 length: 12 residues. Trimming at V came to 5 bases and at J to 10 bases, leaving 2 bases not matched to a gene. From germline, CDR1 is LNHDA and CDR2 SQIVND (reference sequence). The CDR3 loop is CASSPQGSPLHF. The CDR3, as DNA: TGTGCCAGTAGTCCACAGGGGTCACCCCTCCACTTT.

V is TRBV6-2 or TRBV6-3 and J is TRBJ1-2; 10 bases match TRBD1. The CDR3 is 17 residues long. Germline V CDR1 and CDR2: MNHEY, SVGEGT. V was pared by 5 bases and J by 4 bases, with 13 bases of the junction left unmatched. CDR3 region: CASSKVYRDRGSYGYTF. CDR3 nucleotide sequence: TGTGCCAGCAGTAAGGTATACCGGGACAGGGGTAGCTATGGCTACACCTTC.

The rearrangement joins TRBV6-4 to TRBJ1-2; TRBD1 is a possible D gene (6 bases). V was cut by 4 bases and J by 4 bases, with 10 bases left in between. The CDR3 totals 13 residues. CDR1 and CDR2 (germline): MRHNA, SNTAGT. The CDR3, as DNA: TGTGCCAGCAGTGCGGACAGAGGCTATGGCTACACCTTC. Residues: CASSADRGYGYTF.

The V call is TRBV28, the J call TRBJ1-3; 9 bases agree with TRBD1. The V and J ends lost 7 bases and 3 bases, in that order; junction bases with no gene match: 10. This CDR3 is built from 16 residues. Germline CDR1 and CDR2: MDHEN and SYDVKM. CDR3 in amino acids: CASTSSQGAGGNTIYF. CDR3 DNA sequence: TGTGCCAGCACCTCATCACAGGGGGCCGGTGGAAACACCATATATTTT.